Here is one T cell receptor beta chain with its context. The antigen remains unidentified. This record belongs to a study of cytomegalovirus exposure and HLA in healthy donors. Amplification used 60 Vbeta primers and 13 Jbeta primers. Sequencing was performed with immunoSEQ multiplex PCR; in TCRdb, only in-frame clones are kept and a portion is missing. The sample has approximately 220,000 clones; around 79% are singletons. Per germline, CDR1 DFQATT and CDR2 SNEGSKA (reference sequence). Trimming removed 0 bases at V and 8 bases at J, with 7 bases between. The CDR3 totals 11 residues. Whole-study findings and limits: For cytomegalovirus status, the classifier reportedly gave diagnoses with high specificity and sensitivity. Accurate prediction of HLA-A and HLA-B alleles (for most subjects) was reportedly achieved from TCR beta sequences. Among donors in an Asian-associated ancestry cluster, a later analysis reportedly found fewer N-insertions than the approximately 670-donor mean. Analysis was performed later, and it showed HLA-associated TCR beta chains to be more clonally expanded than equally common others.

The chain combines TRBV20-1 with TRBJ1-1; no firm D call. The source is a girl under 10 years old in good health and CMV-seronegative. Sequencing was carried out using PBMCs. In nucleotides, the CDR3 is TGCAGTGCTAGAGATGTCAGAGAAGCTTTCTTT. It yields the protein CSARDVREAFF.